This T cell receptor (beta chain) is from a study of cytomegalovirus exposure and HLA in healthy donors (dated by TCRdb to the late 2010s). For the wider study: According to an earlier analysis of 587 of the donors, roughly 180 million T cells yielded 117 million unique TCR beta sequences and roughly 280 Gb of sequence data. Among 350 to 400 genotyped donors of the cohort, an average of roughly 240,000 unique TCR beta nucleotide sequences were sequenced per donor, roughly a sixth of them non-productive. The aim of the study was to test whether cataloging public T cell receptors could identify signatures of past pathogen exposure. All discovery cohort repertoires had been generated using a single sequencing platform. To decide whether each TCR beta V gene segment behaved as functional or pseudogenic, an earlier analysis of nearly 600 of the donors relied on high-throughput TCR beta sequencing. HLA typing covered class I and class II loci at four-digit resolution. The T cell repertoires of 666 subjects were profiled by immunosequencing and related to cytomegalovirus serostatus. A later analysis re-examined previously published TCR beta repertoires from more than 550 donors and added high-resolution HLA genotyping to investigate patterns of TCR occurrence. Among the approximately 430 genotyped donors, around 81% belonged to the genetic ancestry cluster associated with self-reported Caucasian donors. The later analysis used no new phenotypic data to find candidate immune exposures, relying instead on TCR beta sequences and their occurrence across donors. About 300 gigabases of sequencing data and approximately 85 million unique TCR sequences were included in an early release covering 550 to 800 HLA-typed donors. Four or five DR-DQ haplotypes were treated as single units for association and clustering because of strong linkage in the cohort. In a later genetic analysis, genome-wide SNP genotypes for about three fifths of the roughly 670 donors were used, and that subset was treated as a discovery cohort. The study combined high-throughput TCR immunosequencing, statistical association of individual TCRs with disease status, and machine learning to predict cytomegalovirus infection status. Donor age, sex, ethnicity and CMV serostatus were collected together with the repertoire data. A separate validation cohort of approximately 120 different subjects was used in addition to the roughly 670-subject first cohort. The number of donors typed differed by locus, with roughly 629-640 for A, B, C, DRB1 and DQB1, around 520 for DQA1, 600 to 610 for DPA1, and 450 to 480 for DPB1. Study-wide conclusions, independent of this receptor: The study listed 150 to 200 TCR beta chains as associated with cytomegalovirus. In a later genetic analysis, a missense DCLRE1C variant was associated with V-gene and J-gene trimming of TCR beta chains, and the association was replicated in an independent cohort. According to a later analysis, most CMV-associated TCR beta chains appeared to be HLA-restricted, and the HLA associations seemed to be driven largely by CMV exposure. At a false discovery rate of 0.05, a later analysis linked 15,000 to 20,000 TCR beta sequences to specific HLA alleles. The authors suggested that the approach could potentially be generalized to other disease states and immunological phenotypes. The cohort was sequenced for TCR beta chains only, and without alpha or paired-chain data the features that could be detected were limited. Seventeen rarely observed V segments, including chromosome 9 orphons, were excluded from the earlier analysis of 550 to 700 of the donors because counts were too low. Because the 87-base-pair reads could not distinguish some IMGT-functional V segments, including TRBV6-2 and TRBV6-3, those segments were excluded. In a later analysis, HLA-associated TCR beta chains showed more clonal expansion and lower generation probabilities than non-associated chains that were equally common. The classifier was reported to diagnose cytomegalovirus status with high specificity and sensitivity in both the original and validation cohorts. Because HLA typing was missing for some donors at each locus, association tests included only the typed subset. Across donors, most TCR sequences were observed very rarely, whereas some public TCRs were present in many individuals. According to a later analysis, parvovirus B19, influenza, CMV and Epstein-Barr virus appeared linked to several top co-occurrence clusters. In a later analysis, TCR association rates were found to vary across HLA loci, with the most associated TCRs seen for DRB1 alleles and the fewest for HLA-C alleles. An earlier analysis of 587 of the donors showed that most TCR beta V segments appeared in productive rearrangements either about 87% or about 30% of the time, which broadly matched IMGT annotations. A few of the identified cytomegalovirus-associated TCR beta chains were confirmed in vitro to be specific for cytomegalovirus antigens. Compared with the approximately 670-donor mean, donors in an Asian-associated ancestry cluster had fewer N-insertions in productive TCRs, according to a later genetic analysis. A further reported finding was that TCR beta sequences accurately predicted the HLA-A and HLA-B alleles for most subjects in the first cohort. Sequencing depth was assumed to be roughly uniform across donors in the presence/absence analyses, though that assumption may not hold. Immune exposure information for the cohort was limited to CMV serostatus. When HLA alleles, especially DR and DQ, strongly co-occurred, attributing TCR associations to individual alleles was difficult. Correlated functional status among segregating V segments might reflect linkage disequilibrium, but an unknown experimental factor could not be ruled out. The sequencing pipeline was judged likely to have produced a cluster of highly shared sequence variants as a technical artifact.

From its cysteine to its phenylalanine, the CDR3 spans 14 amino acids. Only CDR3 DNA remains: 42 bases, in frame from the first base. The CDR1 and CDR2 encoded by the germline V gene (reference sequence) are GTSNPN and SVGIG. Unmatched junction bases come to 4, with V trimmed by 2 bases and J by 5 bases. The cohort comprised around 700 healthy bone marrow donors. At the time of sampling, all cohort members were nominally healthy, though unrecorded immune exposures were likely present. The donor was CMV seronegative and belonged to the group of over 350 seronegative cohort members. A peripheral blood sample was provided by each donor, and peripheral blood mononuclear cells were used for TCR beta sequencing. Genomic DNA extraction from the blood cell samples was performed with the Qiagen DNeasy Blood Extraction Kit. Libraries were constructed by the immunoSEQ multiplex PCR assay. For the multiplex PCR, a mixture combining 60 forward primers for TCR Vbeta segments and 13 reverse primers for TCR Jbeta segments was used. The CDR3 region of rearranged TCR beta genes was amplified from genomic DNA by a multiplex PCR assay. On the Illumina HiSeq System, the amplified TCR beta libraries were sequenced as 87-base-pair reads. Per the original workflow: Across the roughly 600 repertoires, a later analysis counted roughly 84 million unique TCR beta chains, 9.5 million to 13 million of which were shared by at least two donors. Raw reads were error-corrected and collapsed into unique sequences by a nearest-neighbor algorithm in which closely related sequences were merged to remove PCR and sequencing errors. To assign V, D and J gene segments, CDR3 sequences were aligned to IMGT reference sequences. For a sequence to be retained, a match of at least six nucleotides to both a V gene segment and a J gene segment was required. A rearrangement counted as productive if the CDR3 had no stop codons and remained in frame with V and J, and every other rearrangement counted as non-productive. CDR3 was defined according to IMGT convention as the region running from the second conserved V-encoded cysteine to the conserved J-encoded phenylalanine. Sequences without an unambiguous match to a single V gene segment were excluded from the earlier analysis of 450 to 650 of the donors. An earlier analysis of a few hundred of the donors called V segments functional above 56.7% productive rearrangements and segregating when the between-donor standard deviation exceeded 5%. A statistical classification framework was built to diagnose cytomegalovirus status from the catalog of TCR beta chain sequences. A later analysis assigned V and J genes by comparing TCR nucleotide sequences with IMGT/GENE-DB human TR gene sequences. Using the TCRdist pipeline, a later analysis assigned CDR3 sequences along with most-parsimonious VDJ recombination scenarios. In a later analysis, every TCR beta chain was defined by the combination of its CDR3 amino acid sequence and its V-gene family, and reads without a unique V-gene family were dropped. A later analysis removed several hundred highly shared, low-generation-probability nucleotide sequences to deal with suspected cross-contamination and a sequencing artifact. In a later analysis, a clonal expansion index was calculated for each public chain from normalized within-repertoire ranks of inferred template counts. In a later analysis, generation probabilities were computed with a VDJ recombination model fitted to out-of-frame rearrangements, and the resulting probabilities were checked against IGoR. In a later analysis, hypergeometric tests were used to score TCR-TCR, TCR-HLA and TCR-CMV co-occurrence, with a repertoire-size bias correction applied to TCR pairs. False discovery rates were estimated in a later analysis by permuting HLA or CMV assignments 20 times. In a later analysis, co-occurring TCRs were grouped with DBSCAN, and TCRdist sequence similarity was added when clustering was performed within HLA-allele-positive subsets. Repertoires with fewer than 30,000 or more than 120,000 public chains, plus five repertoires with anomalous nucleotide sharing, were excluded from co-occurrence clustering. As stored in TCRdb, this immuneACCESS dataset retains in-frame rearrangements with V and J assigned. A fraction of the clones does not appear; measured against another copy, unresolved V genes explain less than half of the discrepancy, and the remainder lacks a known reason. D and trimming were read from the DNA, whereas the V and J calls and clone size are those reported in that table. The sample contains some 160,000 clones, 65% to 80% of them found a single time. Of the sample, approximately 1.8% is held by the ten largest clones.

Notes on this clone: Its antigen remains undetermined. One base away there is no much larger clone; base qualities are not given.

The chain links TRBV30 with TRBJ2-1; 9 central nucleotides agree with TRBD2. The sequencing sample was made of PBMCs. This TCR was sampled from a woman aged 25 to 39 in good health and CMV-seronegative. The DNA is as follows: TGTGCCTGGAGTCCGGGACTAGCCAACAATGAGCAGTTCTTC. This codes for CAWSPGLANNEQFF.